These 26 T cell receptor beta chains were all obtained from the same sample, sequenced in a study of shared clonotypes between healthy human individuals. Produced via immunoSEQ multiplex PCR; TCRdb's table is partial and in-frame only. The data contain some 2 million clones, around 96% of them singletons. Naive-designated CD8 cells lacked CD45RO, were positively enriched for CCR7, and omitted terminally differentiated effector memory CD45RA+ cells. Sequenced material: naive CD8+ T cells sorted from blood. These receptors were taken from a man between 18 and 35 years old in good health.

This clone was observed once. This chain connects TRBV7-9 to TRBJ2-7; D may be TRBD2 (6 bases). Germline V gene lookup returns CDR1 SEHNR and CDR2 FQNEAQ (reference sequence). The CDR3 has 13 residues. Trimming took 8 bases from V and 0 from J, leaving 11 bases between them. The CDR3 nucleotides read TGTGCCAGCCGCGGGATAACCTCCTACGAGCAGTACTTC. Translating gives CASRGITSYEQYF.

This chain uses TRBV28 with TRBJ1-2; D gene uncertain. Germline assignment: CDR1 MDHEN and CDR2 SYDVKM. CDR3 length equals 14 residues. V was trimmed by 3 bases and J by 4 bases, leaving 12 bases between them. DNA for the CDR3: TGTGCCAGCAGTTTCCGATATCCCAGCTATGGCTACACCTTC. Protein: CASSFRYPSYGYTF.

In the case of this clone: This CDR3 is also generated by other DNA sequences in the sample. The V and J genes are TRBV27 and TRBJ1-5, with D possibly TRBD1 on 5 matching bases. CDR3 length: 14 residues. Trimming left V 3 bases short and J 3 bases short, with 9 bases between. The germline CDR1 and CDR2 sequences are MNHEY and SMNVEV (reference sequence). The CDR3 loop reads CASSLRGSNQPQHF. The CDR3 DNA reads TGTGCCAGCAGTTTGCGGGGGTCCAATCAGCCCCAGCATTTT.

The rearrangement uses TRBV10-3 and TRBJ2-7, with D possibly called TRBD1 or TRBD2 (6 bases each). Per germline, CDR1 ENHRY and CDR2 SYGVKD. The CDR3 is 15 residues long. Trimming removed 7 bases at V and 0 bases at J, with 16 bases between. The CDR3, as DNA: TGTGCCATCAAGGGGGAAGACGGGAGCTCCTACGAGCAGTACTTC. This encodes CAIKGEDGSSYEQYF.

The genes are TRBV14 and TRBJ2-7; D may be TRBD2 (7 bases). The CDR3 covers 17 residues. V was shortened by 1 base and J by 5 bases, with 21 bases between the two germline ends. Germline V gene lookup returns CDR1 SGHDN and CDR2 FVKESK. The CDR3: CASSQAIWWGGYHEQYF. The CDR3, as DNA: TGTGCCAGCAGCCAAGCGATCTGGTGGGGGGGCTACCACGAGCAGTACTTC.

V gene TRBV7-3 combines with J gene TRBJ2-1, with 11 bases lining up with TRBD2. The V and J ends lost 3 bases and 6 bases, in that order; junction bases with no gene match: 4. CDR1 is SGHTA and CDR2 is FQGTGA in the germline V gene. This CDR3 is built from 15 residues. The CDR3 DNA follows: TGTGCCAGCAGCTTGGGACTAGCGGACGGCAATGAGCAGTTCTTC. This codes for CASSLGLADGNEQFF.

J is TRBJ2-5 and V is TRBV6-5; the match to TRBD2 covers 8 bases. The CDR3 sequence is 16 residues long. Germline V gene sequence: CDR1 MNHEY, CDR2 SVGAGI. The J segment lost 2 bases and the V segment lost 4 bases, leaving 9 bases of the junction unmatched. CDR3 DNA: TGTGCCAGCAGTTGGGGACTAGTGGGGCTTCAAGAGACCCAGTACTTC. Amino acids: CASSWGLVGLQETQYF.

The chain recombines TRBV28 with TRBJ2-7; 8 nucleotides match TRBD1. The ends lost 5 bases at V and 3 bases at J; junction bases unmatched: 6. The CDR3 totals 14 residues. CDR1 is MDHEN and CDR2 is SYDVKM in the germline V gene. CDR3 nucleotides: TGTGCCAGCAGTCCGTTGGGGACAGGCTACGAGCAGTACTTC. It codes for CASSPLGTGYEQYF.

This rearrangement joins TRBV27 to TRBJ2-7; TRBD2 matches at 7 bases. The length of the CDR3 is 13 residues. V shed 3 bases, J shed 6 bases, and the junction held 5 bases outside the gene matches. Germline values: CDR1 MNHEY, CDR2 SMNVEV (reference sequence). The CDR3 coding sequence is TGTGCCAGCAGTTTTTCGTGGGAGGGCGAGCAGTACTTC. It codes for CASSFSWEGEQYF.

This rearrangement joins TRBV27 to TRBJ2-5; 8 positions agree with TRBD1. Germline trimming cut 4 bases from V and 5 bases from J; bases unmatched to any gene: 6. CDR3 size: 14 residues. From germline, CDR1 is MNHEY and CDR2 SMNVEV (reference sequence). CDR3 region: CASSSRGLGETQYF. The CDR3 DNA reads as TGTGCCAGCAGTTCCAGGGGGCTCGGGGAGACCCAGTACTTC.

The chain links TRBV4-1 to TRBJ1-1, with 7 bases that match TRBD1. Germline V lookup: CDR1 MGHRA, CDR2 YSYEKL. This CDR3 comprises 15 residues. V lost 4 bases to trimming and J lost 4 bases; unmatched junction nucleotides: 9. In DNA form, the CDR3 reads TGCGCCAGCAGCCCAGCAGAGACAGGGAGCACTGAAGCTTTCTTT. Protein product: CASSPAETGSTEAFF.

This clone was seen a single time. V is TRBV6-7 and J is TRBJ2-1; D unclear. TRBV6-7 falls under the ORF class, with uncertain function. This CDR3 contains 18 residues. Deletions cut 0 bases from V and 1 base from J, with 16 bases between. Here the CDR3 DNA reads TGTGCCAGCAGTTACTCGCCCCCGGCGGCGGCTTCCTACAATGAGCAGTTCTTC. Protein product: CASSYSPPAAASYNEQFF.

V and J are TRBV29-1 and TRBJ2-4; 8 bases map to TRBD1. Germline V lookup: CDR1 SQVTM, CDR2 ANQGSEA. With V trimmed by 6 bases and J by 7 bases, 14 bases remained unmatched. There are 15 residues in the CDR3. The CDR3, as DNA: TGCAGCGTAGCCCGGGACAGGACGGAGGAGAACATTCAGTACTTC. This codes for CSVARDRTEENIQYF.

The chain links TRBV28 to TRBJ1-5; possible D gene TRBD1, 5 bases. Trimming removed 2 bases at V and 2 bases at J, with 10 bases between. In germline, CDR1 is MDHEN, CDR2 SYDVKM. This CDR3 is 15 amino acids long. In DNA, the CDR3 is TGTGCCAGCAGTTTAAGCAGGGTAGGCAATCAGCCCCAGCATTTT. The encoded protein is CASSLSRVGNQPQHF.

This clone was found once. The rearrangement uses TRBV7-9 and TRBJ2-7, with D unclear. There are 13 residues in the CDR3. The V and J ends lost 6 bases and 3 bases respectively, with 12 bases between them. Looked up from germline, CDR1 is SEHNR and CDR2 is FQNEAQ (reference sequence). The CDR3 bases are TGTGCCAGCAGTCCTAAAGAGCACTACGAGCAGTACTTC. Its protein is CASSPKEHYEQYF.

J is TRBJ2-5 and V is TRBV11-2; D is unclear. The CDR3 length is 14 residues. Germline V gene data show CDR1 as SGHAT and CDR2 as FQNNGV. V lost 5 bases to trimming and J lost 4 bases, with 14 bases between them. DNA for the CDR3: TGTGCCAGCAGCCTTTCTCTTCCGCCAGAGACCCAGTACTTC. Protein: CASSLSLPPETQYF.

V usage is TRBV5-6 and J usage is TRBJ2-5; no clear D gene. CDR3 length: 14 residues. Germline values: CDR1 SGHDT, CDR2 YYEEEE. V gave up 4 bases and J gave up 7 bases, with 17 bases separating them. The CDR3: CASSPEVTEGTQYF. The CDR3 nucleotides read TGTGCCAGCAGCCCCGAGGTAACTGAAGGGACCCAGTACTTC.

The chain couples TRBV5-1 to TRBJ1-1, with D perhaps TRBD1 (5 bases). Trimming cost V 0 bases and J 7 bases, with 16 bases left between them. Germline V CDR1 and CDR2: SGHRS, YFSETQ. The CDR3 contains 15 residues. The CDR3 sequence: CASSLAQGASVEAFF. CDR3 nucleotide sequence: TGCGCCAGCAGCTTGGCCCAAGGGGCGTCGGTTGAAGCTTTCTTT. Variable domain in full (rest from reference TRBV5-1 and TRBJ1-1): KAGVTQTPRYLIKTRGQQVTLSCSPISGHRSVSWYQQTPGQGLQFLFEYFSETQRNKGNFPGRFSGRQFSNSRSEMNVSTLELGDSALYLCASSLAQGASVEAFFGQGTRLTVV.

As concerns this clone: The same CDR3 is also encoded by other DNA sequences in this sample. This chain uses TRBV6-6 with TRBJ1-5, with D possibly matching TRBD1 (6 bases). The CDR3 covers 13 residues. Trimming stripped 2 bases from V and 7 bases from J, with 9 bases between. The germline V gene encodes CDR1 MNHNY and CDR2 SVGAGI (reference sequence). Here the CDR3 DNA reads TGTGCCAGCAGTTACGCAGGGGACCAGCCCCAGCATTTT. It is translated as CASSYAGDQPQHF.

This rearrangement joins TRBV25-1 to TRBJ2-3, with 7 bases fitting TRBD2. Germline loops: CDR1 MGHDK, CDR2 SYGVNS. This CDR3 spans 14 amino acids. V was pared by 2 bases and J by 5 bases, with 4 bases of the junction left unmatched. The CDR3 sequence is CASSEGGGRDTQYF. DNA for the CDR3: TGTGCCAGCAGTGAAGGGGGGGGACGAGATACGCAGTATTTT. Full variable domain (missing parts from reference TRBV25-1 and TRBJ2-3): EADIYQTPRYLVIGTGKKITLECSQTMGHDKMYWYQQDPGMELHLIHYSYGVNSTEKGDLSSESTVSRIRTEHFPLTLESARPSHTSQYLCASSEGGGRDTQYFGPGTRLTVL.

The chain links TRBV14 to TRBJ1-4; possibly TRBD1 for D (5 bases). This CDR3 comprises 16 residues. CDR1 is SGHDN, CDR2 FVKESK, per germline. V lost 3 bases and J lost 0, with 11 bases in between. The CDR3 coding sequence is TGTGCCAGCAGCCATGGGACCCTTCCAACTAATGAAAAACTGTTTTTT. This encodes CASSHGTLPTNEKLFF.

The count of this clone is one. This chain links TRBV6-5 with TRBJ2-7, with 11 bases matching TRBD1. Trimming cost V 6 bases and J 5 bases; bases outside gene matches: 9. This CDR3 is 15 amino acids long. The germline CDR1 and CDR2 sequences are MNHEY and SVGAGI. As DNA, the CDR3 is TGTGCCAGCAGCCCCCGGACAGGGGGCTTCGACGAGCAGTACTTC. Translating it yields CASSPRTGGFDEQYF.

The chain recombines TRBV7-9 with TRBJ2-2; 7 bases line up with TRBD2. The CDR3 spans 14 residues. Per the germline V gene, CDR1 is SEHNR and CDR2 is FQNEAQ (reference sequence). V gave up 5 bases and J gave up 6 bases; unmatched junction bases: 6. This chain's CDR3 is CASSREGEPGELFF. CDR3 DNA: TGTGCCAGCAGCAGGGAGGGTGAACCCGGGGAGCTGTTTTTT.

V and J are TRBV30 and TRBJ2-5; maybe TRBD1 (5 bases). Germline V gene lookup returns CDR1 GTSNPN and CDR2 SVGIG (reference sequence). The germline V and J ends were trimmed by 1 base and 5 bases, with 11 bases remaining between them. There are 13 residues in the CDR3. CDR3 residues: CAWSEGYDETQYF. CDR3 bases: TGTGCCTGGAGTGAGGGGTACGATGAGACCCAGTACTTC.

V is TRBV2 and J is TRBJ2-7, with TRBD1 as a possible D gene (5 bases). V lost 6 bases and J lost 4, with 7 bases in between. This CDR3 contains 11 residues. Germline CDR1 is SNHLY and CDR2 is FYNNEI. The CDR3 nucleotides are TGTGCCAGCAGCAGGGAATACGAGCAGTACTTC. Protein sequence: CASSREYEQYF.

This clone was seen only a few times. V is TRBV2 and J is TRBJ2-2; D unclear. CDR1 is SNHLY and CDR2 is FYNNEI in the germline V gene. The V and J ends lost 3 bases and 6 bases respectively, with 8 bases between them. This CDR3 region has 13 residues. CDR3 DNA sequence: TGTGCCAGCAGTGACTCCCTCGCCGGGGAGCTGTTTTTT. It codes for CASSDSLAGELFF.